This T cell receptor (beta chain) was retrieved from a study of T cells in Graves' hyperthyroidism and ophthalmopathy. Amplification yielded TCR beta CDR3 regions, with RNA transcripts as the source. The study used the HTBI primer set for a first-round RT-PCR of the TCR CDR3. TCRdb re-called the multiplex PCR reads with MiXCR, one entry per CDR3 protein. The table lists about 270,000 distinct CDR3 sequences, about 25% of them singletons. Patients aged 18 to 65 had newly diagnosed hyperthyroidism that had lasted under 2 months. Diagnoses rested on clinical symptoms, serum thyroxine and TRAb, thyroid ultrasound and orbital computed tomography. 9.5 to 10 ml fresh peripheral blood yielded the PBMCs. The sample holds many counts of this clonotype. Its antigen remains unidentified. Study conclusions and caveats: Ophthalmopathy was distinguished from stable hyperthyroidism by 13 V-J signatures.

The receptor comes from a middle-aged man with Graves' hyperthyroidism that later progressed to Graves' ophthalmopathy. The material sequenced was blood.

The CDR3 DNA reads TGTGCCAGCAGTGTTCCCAGGGTCGGTCAGCCCCAGCATTTT. This translates into CASSVPRVGQPQHF. The chain carries TRBV2 and TRBJ1-5; D perhaps matches TRBD1 (5 bases). The CDR3 is 14 amino acids. CDR1 SNHLY and CDR2 FYNNEI come from the germline V gene. The V end lost 4 bases, the J end lost 6 bases, and 13 bases lay between the germline ends.